This T cell receptor (beta chain) was sequenced in a study of T-cell reconstitution after alpha-beta-depleted transplantation in children. Whole-study findings and limits: At one year after transplant, newly produced T cells mostly accounted for T-cell counts and diversity. There were reportedly several hundred expanded graft clones from which alpha-beta T cells came about two months after transplant. Some patients' high day-60 TCRbeta diversity was attributed to recipient cells surviving conditioning.

The germline V gene encodes CDR1 MDHEN and CDR2 SYDVKM. The ends lost 8 bases at V and 5 bases at J; junction bases unmatched: 17. This CDR3 is built from 16 residues. During its preparation, the TCRbeta library received unique molecular identifiers. TCRdb passed the PCR reads through MiXCR, listing each CDR3 protein once. The sample holds some 300,000 distinct CDR3 sequences; roughly a tenth are singletons and the top ten take 7% to 9.5%. This clonotype has ten or more counts. No antigen is known for it. This TCR was recovered from a boy younger than two with acute myeloid leukemia, due to receive a stem cell transplant. The chain uses TRBV28 and TRBJ2-5, with 7 bases identical to TRBD2. The sample here was PBMCs, taken before TCRalphabeta/CD19-depleted stem cell transplant. For the CDR3, the DNA is TGTGCCAGCTATAATCAGGGCGGGAGTTCGGGGGAGACCCAGTACTTC. Its protein product is CASYNQGGSSGETQYF.